This T cell receptor beta chain was profiled in a study of control samples from healthy donors and cancer patients. The data were produced by immunoSEQ multiplex PCR, yet TCRdb's version contains in-frame clones alone and is incomplete. This sample has about 84,000 clones; 90% to 95% occur once, and the top ten carry around 14%. Per germline, CDR1 MDHEN and CDR2 SYDVKM. Trimming stripped 5 bases from V and 1 base from J, with 14 bases between. CDR3 length: 15 amino acids. The specimen sequenced was blood. The chain uses TRBV28 and TRBJ1-1; D is possibly TRBD1 (5 bases). This clonotype was sampled from a man aged 25 to 45 in good health. CDR3 bases: TGTGCCAGCAGTAATACCGGGACGGCGAACACTGAAGCTTTCTTT. Its translation: CASSNTGTANTEAFF.